Listed here are 12 T cell receptor beta chains from one sample, sequenced in a study of naive and memory T cell subsets. Points from the study as a whole: A few larger clonotypes appeared in naive repertoires, especially CD8, possibly memory cells re-expressing CD45RA.

An equimolar mix of two oligonucleotides served as the beta constant-region primer for TRBC1 and TRBC2. Four rounds of PCR amplified the ligated cDNA using nested alpha and beta constant-region primers plus SP2. TCRdb called the UMI-ligation and nested PCR reads again in MiXCR, with one record for every CDR3 protein. The sample carries roughly 100,000 distinct CDR3 sequences, approximately 14% recorded once. These receptors are not linked to any known antigen. Sequencing was performed on naive CD8+ T cells from blood. All receptors derive from a human donor in good health.

V usage is TRBV6-6 and J usage is TRBJ2-1; D is unclear. V was trimmed by 2 bases and J by 6 bases, leaving 8 bases between them. This CDR3 contains 13 residues. Germline CDR1 MNHNY, CDR2 SVGAGI (reference sequence). The CDR3 nucleotides read TGTGCCAGCAGTTACACGTGGAGCAATGAGCAGTTCTTC. Amino acids: CASSYTWSNEQFF.

This clonotype was counted only a few times. The chain couples TRBV27 to TRBJ2-1, with D possibly TRBD1 on 6 matching bases. CDR3 length: 15 residues. Germline assignment: CDR1 MNHEY and CDR2 SMNVEV (reference sequence). Trimming cost V 3 bases and J 4 bases, with 13 bases left between them. The CDR3 sequence is CASSFGQGFYNEQFF. CDR3 nucleotide sequence: TGTGCCAGCAGTTTCGGGCAGGGGTTTTACAATGAGCAGTTCTTC.

The genes are TRBV18 and TRBJ2-5, with 11 bases that match TRBD1. V gave up 4 bases and J gave up 0 bases; unmatched junction bases: 7. CDR1 KGHSH and CDR2 LQKENI come from the germline V gene. The CDR3 extends over 17 amino acids. The CDR3 sequence: CASSQDRGLMYQETQYF. CDR3 DNA: TGTGCCAGCTCACAGGACAGGGGGCTGATGTACCAAGAGACCCAGTACTTC.

This clonotype was observed at least ten times. The V gene is TRBV4-3, the J gene TRBJ2-1; possible D gene TRBD2, 6 bases. The CDR3 has 14 amino acids. V lost 0 bases, J lost 9 bases, and 12 bases lay in between. Germline CDR1 LGHNA, CDR2 YSLEER. The CDR3 loop reads CASSQDWSGVEQFF. The CDR3 bases are TGCGCCAGCAGCCAAGACTGGTCGGGAGTTGAGCAGTTCTTC.

The CDR3 DNA reads TGTGCCAGCAGCCAAGGTGAGGCGGATGAGCAGTTCTTC. This translates into CASSQGEADEQFF. This chain connects TRBV4-2 to TRBJ2-1; D unclear. The germline V and J ends were trimmed by 1 base and 8 bases, with 9 bases remaining between them. Germline V gene sequence: CDR1 LGHNA, CDR2 YNFKEQ. The CDR3 is made up of 13 amino acids.

The chain carries TRBV27 and TRBJ2-1, with 13 positions matching TRBD2. The V gene end was trimmed by 3 bases and the J gene end by 4 bases; junction bases not matched to a gene: 3. Germline CDR1 reads MNHEY; CDR2 reads SMNVEV (reference sequence). The CDR3 length is 16 residues. As DNA, the CDR3 is TGTGCCAGCAGTTTCAGGGGACTAGCGGGGTACAATGAGCAGTTCTTC. This gives the protein CASSFRGLAGYNEQFF.

The V and J genes are TRBV20-1 and TRBJ1-3; D is undetermined. This CDR3 is built from 11 residues. CDR1 DFQATT and CDR2 SNEGSKA come from the germline V gene (reference sequence). Trimming cost V 6 bases and J 5 bases, with 8 bases left between them. The CDR3 loop reads CSAPDRNTIYF. The CDR3 region has the DNA TGCAGTGCCCCGGACCGAAACACCATATATTTT.

In this sample, this clonotype turned up a few times. CDR3 residues: CSVERKAEAFF. CDR3 bases: TGCAGCGTTGAACGGAAAGCTGAAGCTTTCTTT. This chain uses TRBV29-1 with TRBJ1-1, with unresolved D. The V and J ends lost 2 bases and 6 bases respectively, with 7 bases between them. The CDR3 loop spans 11 amino acids. Germline lookup yields CDR1 SQVTM and CDR2 ANQGSEA.

The chain is built from TRBV11-2 and TRBJ2-1; TRBD2 matches 14 bases. CDR1 and CDR2 from the germline V gene are SGHAT and FQNNGV. J gave up 12 bases and V 3 bases, and 7 bases lay outside the gene matches. The CDR3 consists of 15 residues. As DNA, the CDR3 is TGTGCCAGCAGCTTGGGGACTAGCGGGAGTTGGGTGCAGTTCTTC. It encodes CASSLGTSGSWVQFF.

The genes are TRBV12-3 or TRBV12-4 and TRBJ1-6; D gene uncertain. V lost 1 base, J lost 8 bases, and 6 bases lay in between. The CDR3 sequence is 13 residues long. The CDR3 DNA reads TGTGCCAGCAGTTTAGGGCTTCATTCACCCCTCCACTTT. This encodes CASSLGLHSPLHF.

The chain carries TRBV30 and TRBJ1-5, with unresolved D. The CDR3 totals 14 residues. V was shortened by 0 bases and J by 2 bases, with 8 bases between the two germline ends. Germline loops: CDR1 GTSNPN, CDR2 SVGIG (reference sequence). Here the CDR3 reads CAWSVPVGNQPQHF. The CDR3, as DNA: TGTGCCTGGAGTGTACCGGTGGGCAATCAGCCCCAGCATTTT.

The chain carries TRBV7-9 and TRBJ2-7; 11 bases map to TRBD1. This CDR3 contains 15 residues. The V gene's germline CDR1 is SEHNR and CDR2 FQNEAQ (reference sequence). The ends lost 6 bases at V and 3 bases at J; junction bases unmatched: 7. In DNA, the CDR3 is TGTGCCAGCAGACGACCGGGACAGGGGGACTACGAGCAGTACTTC. Its protein is CASRRPGQGDYEQYF.